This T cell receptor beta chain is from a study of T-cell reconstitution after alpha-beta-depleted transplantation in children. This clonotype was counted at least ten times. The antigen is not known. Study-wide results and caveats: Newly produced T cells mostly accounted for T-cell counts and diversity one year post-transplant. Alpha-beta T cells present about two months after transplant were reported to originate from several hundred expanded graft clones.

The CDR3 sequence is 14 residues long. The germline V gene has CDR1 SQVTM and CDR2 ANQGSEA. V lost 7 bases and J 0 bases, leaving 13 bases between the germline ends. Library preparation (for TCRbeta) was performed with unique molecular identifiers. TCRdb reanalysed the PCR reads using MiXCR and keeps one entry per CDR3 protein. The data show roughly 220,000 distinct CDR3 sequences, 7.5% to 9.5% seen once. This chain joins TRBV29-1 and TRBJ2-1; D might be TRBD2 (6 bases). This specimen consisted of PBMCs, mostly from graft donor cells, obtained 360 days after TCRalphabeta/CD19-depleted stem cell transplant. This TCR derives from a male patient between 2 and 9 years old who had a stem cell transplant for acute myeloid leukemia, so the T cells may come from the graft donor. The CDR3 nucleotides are TGCAGCGGGAGCGACGGGGGCTCCTACAATGAGCAGTTCTTC. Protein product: CSGSDGGSYNEQFF.